These 22 T cell receptor beta chains share one sample of origin, sequenced in a study of blood T cell repertoires in COVID-19. Libraries were prepared by immunoSEQ multiplex PCR; TCRdb keeps only in-frame clonotypes and omits some of them. The sample contains 250,000 to 300,000 clones, around 85% of which appear only once. Specimen: PBMCs or T cells enriched from blood (not recorded which). The receptors were gathered from a woman in her 50s who had recovered from COVID-19.

CDR3 nucleotide sequence: TGTGCCAGCAGCTTATACCAGGACAGGGGATTAGGACAGCCCCAGCATTTT. As protein: CASSLYQDRGLGQPQHF. V usage is TRBV7-8 and J usage is TRBJ1-5; TRBD1 matches 9 bases. The CDR3 has 17 residues. Germline V lookup: CDR1 SGHVS, CDR2 FQNEAQ. The V segment lost 2 bases and the J segment 7 bases; nucleotides outside the gene matches: 12.

The chain carries TRBV30 and TRBJ1-1, with 9 positions matching TRBD1. The germline gives CDR1 GTSNPN, CDR2 SVGIG (reference sequence). V was clipped by 0 bases and J by 5 bases; unmatched bases: 4. This CDR3 is 14 amino acids long. For the CDR3, the DNA is TGTGCCTGGAGTGTTGGGACAGGGAAAACTGAAGCTTTCTTT. Translation gives CAWSVGTGKTEAFF.

Here the CDR3 reads CASSLTGGQTYEQYF. As DNA, the CDR3 is TGTGCCAGCAGTTTAACCGGGGGGCAAACATACGAGCAGTACTTC. V and J are TRBV7-9 and TRBJ2-7, with D tentatively TRBD2 (7 bases). The germline V gene has CDR1 SEHNR and CDR2 FQNEAQ (reference sequence). The CDR3 is made up of 15 amino acids. The V end lost 6 bases, the J end lost 4 bases, and 19 bases lay between the germline ends.

This chain connects TRBV20-1 to TRBJ2-7; D might be TRBD1 (7 bases). CDR3 length: 14 amino acids. Trimming took off 3 bases at V and 6 bases at J, with 18 bases between the two ends. Germline CDR1 DFQATT, CDR2 SNEGSKA (reference sequence). The CDR3 region has the DNA TGCAGTGCTAGTAGGCAGGGGGGTTTGGGCGAGCAGTACTTC. Translated, it gives CSASRQGGLGEQYF.

The chain has TRBV28 and TRBJ2-5; maybe TRBD2 (5 bases). Per germline, CDR1 MDHEN and CDR2 SYDVKM. This CDR3 contains 13 residues. Trimming left V 10 bases short and J 2 bases short, with 14 bases between. The CDR3 reads CATAHRGQETQYF. The CDR3 nucleotides are TGTGCCACCGCACATAGAGGGCAAGAGACCCAGTACTTC.

J is TRBJ2-3 and V is TRBV14, with a weak D call TRBD1 (6 bases). This CDR3 is built from 13 residues. V dropped 1 base and J dropped 7 bases, with 9 bases sitting between them. Looked up from germline, CDR1 is SGHDN and CDR2 is FVKESK. CDR3 residues: CASSQGTANTQYF. The CDR3 DNA reads TGTGCCAGCAGCCAAGGGACAGCTAATACGCAGTATTTT.

The chain carries TRBV7-2 and TRBJ2-7, with TRBD2 matching over 12 bases. This CDR3 is built from 15 residues. With 5 bases clipped from V and 4 bases from J, the junction kept 6 bases outside the gene matches. Germline CDR1 SGHTA, CDR2 FQGNSA. CDR3 residues: CASSPTSGRFYEQYF. CDR3 DNA sequence: TGTGCCAGCAGCCCTACTAGCGGGAGGTTTTACGAGCAGTACTTC.

V and J are TRBV18 and TRBJ2-7; 7 bases fit TRBD1. Germline V gives CDR1 KGHSH, CDR2 LQKENI. The CDR3 totals 13 residues. Unmatched junction bases numbered 10, after V lost 8 bases and J lost 6 bases. DNA of the CDR3: TGTGCCAGCCGCACGGGGACAGTGAGCGAGCAGTACTTC. Protein product: CASRTGTVSEQYF.

The chain couples TRBV21-1 to TRBJ2-2; the DNA was not compared with TRBD2, the D call given in the table. TRBV21-1 is labeled a pseudogene. CDR3 length: 14 amino acids. The CDR3 reads CASTHGRGTGELFF. The CDR3 nucleotides read TGTGCCAGCACCCACGGGAGAGGAACCGGGGAGCTGTTTTTT.

There are a few counts of this clone. The chain couples TRBV9 to TRBJ2-2; 10 nucleotides line up with TRBD2. The CDR3 is 16 amino acids. The V gene end was trimmed by 0 bases and the J gene end by 6 bases; junction bases not matched to a gene: 5. Germline CDR1 reads SGDLS; CDR2 reads YYNGEE. The CDR3 is CASSVASGSGPGELFF. DNA for the CDR3: TGTGCCAGCAGCGTAGCTAGCGGGAGCGGGCCCGGGGAGCTGTTTTTT.

This clone occurred once. V usage is TRBV5-1 and J usage is TRBJ1-1, with D hard to call. The CDR3 length is 15 residues. V lost 3 bases and J lost 1, with 13 bases in between. Per germline, CDR1 SGHRS and CDR2 YFSETQ. This CDR3 is CASSSPRGGNTEAFF. In nucleotides, the CDR3 is TGCGCCAGCAGCTCACCCCGGGGAGGGAACACTGAAGCTTTCTTT.

The chain is built from TRBV5-1 and TRBJ2-5; TRBD2 aligns across 8 bases. This CDR3 comprises 16 residues. Trimming at V came to 0 bases and at J to 5 bases, leaving 9 bases not matched to a gene. Looked up from germline, CDR1 is SGHRS and CDR2 is YFSETQ. This CDR3 is CASSLAGTSEGETQYF. The CDR3, as DNA: TGCGCCAGCAGCTTGGCCGGGACTAGTGAGGGGGAGACCCAGTACTTC.

The chain uses TRBV3-1 (or the pseudogene TRBV3-2) and TRBJ2-2, with D possibly TRBD2 on 5 matching bases. This CDR3 has 12 residues. V lost 6 bases, J lost 6 bases, and 8 bases lay in between. Germline assignment: CDR1 LGHDT and CDR2 YNNKEL (reference sequence). CDR3 DNA sequence: TGTGCCAGCAGTGGACTGTCCGGGGAGCTGTTTTTT. The encoded protein is CASSGLSGELFF.

The chain joins TRBV3-1 (or the pseudogene TRBV3-2) to TRBJ2-1; possibly TRBD2 for D (7 bases). CDR3 length equals 16 residues. The germline V gene encodes CDR1 LGHDT and CDR2 YNNKEL (reference sequence). Deletions cut 1 base from V and 4 bases from J, with 14 bases between. The CDR3, as DNA: TGTGCCAGCAGCCAAGCGTCTAGCGGACAGTACAATGAGCAGTTCTTC. Its protein product is CASSQASSGQYNEQFF.

This clone occurred a few times. The chain links TRBV7-2 to TRBJ2-7; TRBD2 matches 7 bases. With V trimmed by 1 base and J by 2 bases, 5 bases remained unmatched. The CDR3 has 15 residues. Germline CDR1 reads SGHTA; CDR2 reads FQGNSA. CDR3: CASSLEGGRAYEQYF. The CDR3 coding sequence is TGTGCCAGCAGCTTAGAGGGCGGGAGAGCCTACGAGCAGTACTTC.

This clone was detected only once. V and J are TRBV19 and TRBJ1-5; 7 nucleotides agree with TRBD1. V lost 1 base, J lost 2 bases, and 14 bases stayed unmatched. Germline V gives CDR1 LNHDA, CDR2 SQIVND (reference sequence). This CDR3 region has 19 residues. CDR3 sequence: CASSIVTGSRGKGNQPQHF. The CDR3 DNA reads as TGTGCCAGTAGTATAGTTACTGGATCCAGGGGGAAAGGCAATCAGCCCCAGCATTTT.

The chain joins TRBV2 to TRBJ2-1; 7 nucleotides line up with TRBD2. Germline lookup yields CDR1 SNHLY and CDR2 FYNNEI. This CDR3 comprises 13 residues. The ends lost 8 bases at V and 5 bases at J; junction bases unmatched: 6. CDR3 sequence (DNA): TGTGCCAGCGCTTGGGAGGGGAACAATGAGCAGTTCTTC. Translated, it gives CASAWEGNNEQFF.

This clone came up a few times. The J gene is TRBJ2-7, the V gene TRBV3-1 (or the pseudogene TRBV3-2), with D hard to call. V was shortened by 0 bases and J by 4 bases, with 7 bases between the two germline ends. Germline assignment: CDR1 LGHDT and CDR2 YNNKEL (reference sequence). The CDR3 covers 13 residues. CDR3 nucleotide sequence: TGTGCCAGCAGCCAAGACCACATTTACGAGCAGTACTTC. It is translated as CASSQDHIYEQYF.

The chain couples TRBV18 to TRBJ1-4; 7 bases match TRBD1. The CDR3 is made up of 14 amino acids. V lost 4 bases to trimming and J lost 5 bases; unmatched junction nucleotides: 4. Germline CDR1 KGHSH, CDR2 LQKENI. CDR3 sequence reads: CASSQSRGNEKLFF. For the CDR3, the DNA is TGTGCCAGCTCACAGAGCAGGGGGAATGAAAAACTGTTTTTT.

The gene calls are TRBV5-1 and TRBJ2-2, with 11 nucleotides matching TRBD1. The germline CDR1 and CDR2 sequences are SGHRS and YFSETQ. V dropped 2 bases and J dropped 3; count of bases not matched to a gene: 15. CDR3 length: 20 amino acids. The CDR3 loop is CASSFGSLGTGGSHTGELFF. The CDR3 coding sequence is TGCGCCAGCAGCTTTGGAAGCCTCGGGACAGGGGGATCTCACACCGGGGAGCTGTTTTTT.

The rearrangement links TRBV30 to TRBJ2-7, with unresolved D. V lost 0 bases and J 4 bases, leaving 13 bases between the germline ends. Per the germline V gene, CDR1 is GTSNPN and CDR2 is SVGIG (reference sequence). The CDR3 length is 14 residues. The CDR3 nucleotides are TGTGCCTGGAGTGTGGGCAGTGAAAATTACGAGCAGTACTTC. Its protein product is CAWSVGSENYEQYF.

J is TRBJ2-1 and V is TRBV6-5; D not certain. The germline gives CDR1 MNHEY, CDR2 SVGAGI. The CDR3 loop spans 15 amino acids. Trimming took 2 bases from V and 0 from J, leaving 8 bases between them. This CDR3 reads CASSYAAASYNEQFF. CDR3 in DNA: TGTGCCAGCAGTTACGCGGCGGCCTCCTACAATGAGCAGTTCTTC.